These 23 T cell receptor beta chains share one sample of origin, sequenced in a study of STAT5B mutations in CD4+ large granular lymphocyte leukemia. The assay was immunoSEQ multiplex PCR, and TCRdb's table has in-frame clones only and misses some. The data show 31,000 or so clones, about 88% seen once. Sequences were obtained from CD4+ T cells from blood buffy coats. The receptors here all came from a human donor in good health.

The V gene is TRBV9, the J gene TRBJ2-3; D ambiguous. V was cut by 5 bases and J by 0 bases, with 16 bases left in between. Germline CDR1 is SGDLS and CDR2 is YYNGEE. This CDR3 has 16 amino acids. The CDR3 nucleotides read TGTGCCAGCAGTCTAAGCGTGATACCGAGCACAGATACGCAGTATTTT. It is translated as CASSLSVIPSTDTQYF.

This chain connects TRBV14 to TRBJ1-2; D call uncertain. Trimming stripped 1 base from V and 6 bases from J, with 9 bases between. CDR1 is SGHDN, CDR2 FVKESK, per germline. The CDR3 totals 13 residues. CDR3 protein: CASSQVSTNGYTF. In nucleotides, the CDR3 is TGTGCCAGCAGCCAAGTGTCGACCAATGGCTACACCTTC.

V usage is TRBV5-1 and J usage is TRBJ1-4, with 11 nucleotides matching TRBD1. J lost 5 bases, V lost 4 bases, and 1 base had no gene match. The germline V gene has CDR1 SGHRS and CDR2 YFSETQ. There are 14 residues in the CDR3. CDR3 protein: CASSRTGGNEKLFF. CDR3 sequence (DNA): TGCGCCAGCAGCCGGACAGGGGGCAATGAAAAACTGTTTTTT.

This sequence joins TRBV5-1 and TRBJ2-7; TRBD1 might be the D (5 bases). Trimming left V 0 bases short and J 5 bases short, with 15 bases between. The CDR3 is 15 residues long. Germline V CDR1 and CDR2: SGHRS, YFSETQ. The CDR3 loop is CASSLGGALSDEQYF. The CDR3 DNA sequence: TGCGCCAGCAGCTTGGGTGGGGCTCTCTCGGACGAGCAGTACTTC.

This clone was seen a handful of times. This chain uses TRBV11-2 with TRBJ1-2, with D hard to call. Trimming pared 3 bases from V and 5 bases from J, leaving 13 bases between. The CDR3 length is 14 residues. Germline V gene lookup returns CDR1 SGHAT and CDR2 FQNNGV. The CDR3 nucleotides read TGTGCCAGCAGCTTTACGGTTTCTGCGTATGGCTACACCTTC. It specifies CASSFTVSAYGYTF.

The chain carries TRBV2 and TRBJ2-3; D not certain. Looked up from germline, CDR1 is SNHLY and CDR2 is FYNNEI. The CDR3 consists of 12 residues. V was shortened by 5 bases and J by 3 bases, with 6 bases between the two germline ends. The CDR3: CASSKETDTQYF. The CDR3 DNA reads TGTGCCAGCAGTAAGGAGACAGATACGCAGTATTTT.

The CDR3 loop is CASSIDLWAGRQFF. CDR3 DNA: TGTGCCAGTAGTATAGATCTATGGGCAGGGAGGCAGTTCTTC. The chain employs TRBV19 and TRBJ2-1, with D possibly being TRBD1 or TRBD2 (5 bases each). The V end was cut by 0 bases, the J end by 12 bases, with 15 bases between. This CDR3 contains 14 residues. Germline values: CDR1 LNHDA, CDR2 SQIVND (reference sequence).

The V and J genes are TRBV7-2 and TRBJ1-5; 7 positions match TRBD1. The germline V gene has CDR1 SGHTA and CDR2 FQGNSA. This CDR3 has 17 amino acids. V shed 5 bases, J shed 0 bases, and the junction held 10 bases outside the gene matches. The CDR3 sequence is CASSLQGPPYSNQPQHF. The CDR3, as DNA: TGTGCCAGCAGCCTACAGGGGCCTCCTTATAGCAATCAGCCCCAGCATTTT.

The CDR3 protein is CASSSRQGAYEQYF. Here the CDR3 DNA reads TGTGCCAGCAGTAGCCGACAGGGAGCCTACGAGCAGTACTTC. The J gene is TRBJ2-7, the V gene TRBV27; TRBD1 agrees at 7 bases. Looked up from germline, CDR1 is MNHEY and CDR2 is SMNVEV (reference sequence). The CDR3 covers 14 residues. The ends lost 5 bases at V and 2 bases at J; junction bases unmatched: 6.

The rearrangement uses TRBV19 and TRBJ2-2, with 10 bases matching TRBD2. The CDR3 spans 17 residues. Per germline, CDR1 LNHDA and CDR2 SQIVND (reference sequence). V was clipped by 7 bases and J by 0 bases; unmatched bases: 8. CDR3 coding DNA: TGTGCCAGTAAAAAGCGGGAGGGCCCAGCGAACACCGGGGAGCTGTTTTTT. Amino acids: CASKKREGPANTGELFF.

This chain uses TRBV21-1 with TRBJ2-1; no DNA check was done on the table's D call, TRBD1. TRBV21-1 is designated a pseudogene. The CDR3 has 18 amino acids. The CDR3 spells CATKFQGTNNNGYNEQFF. The CDR3 DNA is TGTGCCACCAAATTTCAAGGGACAAACAACAACGGGTACAATGAGCAGTTCTTC.

This rearrangement joins TRBV5-1 to TRBJ2-5; 9 nucleotides line up with TRBD2. The CDR3 is 20 residues long. The V gene end was trimmed by 0 bases and the J gene end by 3 bases; junction bases not matched to a gene: 18. The germline V gene has CDR1 SGHRS and CDR2 YFSETQ. The CDR3 DNA follows: TGCGCCAGCAGCTTGGTTCCTAGCGGGACTAGTGGGTGGTCTAAAGAGACCCAGTACTTC. This codes for CASSLVPSGTSGWSKETQYF. Full variable domain (rest looked up from reference TRBV5-1 and TRBJ2-5): KAGVTQTPRYLIKTRGQQVTLSCSPISGHRSVSWYQQTPGQGLQFLFEYFSETQRNKGNFPGRFSGRQFSNSRSEMNVSTLELGDSALYLCASSLVPSGTSGWSKETQYFGPGTRLLVL.

The rearrangement uses TRBV5-1 and TRBJ2-7, with a possible D match to TRBD1 (6 bases). V lost 0 bases and J 4 bases, leaving 8 bases between the germline ends. Germline-derived CDR1 and CDR2 are SGHRS and YFSETQ. The CDR3 consists of 13 residues. The CDR3 loop reads CASSLDRAYEQYF. In nucleotides, the CDR3 is TGCGCCAGCAGCTTGGACAGGGCATACGAGCAGTACTTC. Looking up the rest from reference TRBV5-1 and TRBJ2-7 gives the full variable domain: KAGVTQTPRYLIKTRGQQVTLSCSPISGHRSVSWYQQTPGQGLQFLFEYFSETQRNKGNFPGRFSGRQFSNSRSEMNVSTLELGDSALYLCASSLDRAYEQYFGPGTRLTVT.

The chain combines TRBV5-1 with TRBJ2-2; D possibly matches TRBD1 or TRBD2 (5 bases each). CDR3 length: 16 residues. Trimming removed 3 bases at V and 0 bases at J, with 12 bases between. CDR1 is SGHRS and CDR2 is YFSETQ in the germline V gene. The chain's CDR3 is CASSSSQGPNTGELFF. DNA of the CDR3: TGCGCCAGCAGCTCGTCCCAGGGACCGAACACCGGGGAGCTGTTTTTT.

This rearrangement joins TRBV5-1 to TRBJ2-2, with D possibly being TRBD2 (6 bases). This CDR3 has 15 amino acids. Germline CDR1 reads SGHRS; CDR2 reads YFSETQ. The ends were cut back, 0 bases at V and 1 base at J, with 7 bases in the middle. The CDR3 DNA is TGCGCCAGCAGCTTGGACGGGGGGAACACCGGGGAGCTGTTTTTT. Its protein is CASSLDGGNTGELFF. Variable domain in full (rest from reference TRBV5-1 and TRBJ2-2): KAGVTQTPRYLIKTRGQQVTLSCSPISGHRSVSWYQQTPGQGLQFLFEYFSETQRNKGNFPGRFSGRQFSNSRSEMNVSTLELGDSALYLCASSLDGGNTGELFFGEGSRLTVL.

The chain links TRBV6-6 to TRBJ2-1; perhaps TRBD2 as D (6 bases). Germline loops: CDR1 MNHNY, CDR2 SVGAGI (reference sequence). The CDR3 spans 16 residues. The V and J ends lost 5 bases and 1 base respectively, with 15 bases between them. The DNA for the CDR3 is TGTGCCAGCAGTACAGTGGGGACTCCATCCTACAATGAGCAGTTCTTC. As protein: CASSTVGTPSYNEQFF.

The CDR3 here is CASSSGPGTGGYGELFF. For the CDR3, the DNA is TGTGCCAGCAGCTCCGGACCCGGGACAGGGGGCTACGGGGAGCTGTTTTTT. The V gene is TRBV7-9, the J gene TRBJ2-2; 12 bases match TRBD1. The CDR3 has 17 amino acids. From germline, CDR1 is SEHNR and CDR2 FQNEAQ (reference sequence). Losses at the gene ends were 4 bases for V and 7 bases for J; bases not matched to a gene: 10.

The chain carries TRBV6-5 and TRBJ1-5; D not certain. Germline CDR1 and CDR2: MNHEY and SVGAGI. The CDR3 is 13 residues long. The V end lost 5 bases, the J end lost 6 bases, and 11 bases lay between the germline ends. The CDR3 loop is CASSAGGIQPQHF. The CDR3 DNA sequence: TGTGCCAGCAGTGCTGGAGGGATTCAGCCCCAGCATTTT.

A note on this clone: Relative to the germline gene, one junction end is altered; a read error may explain this. This chain connects TRBV2 to TRBJ2-1; TRBD2 aligns across 7 bases. The CDR3 runs to 12 residues. Germline lookup yields CDR1 SNHLY and CDR2 FYNNEI. CDR3 DNA sequence: TGTGCCAGCAGTGAAGCTCGGCGGGAGCCGTTCTTC. Amino acids: CASSEARREPFF.

V is TRBV7-3 and J is TRBJ2-2, with 7 bases fitting TRBD2. V lost 3 bases and J lost 3; bases outside the gene matches: 7. The CDR3 consists of 16 residues. The germline CDR1 and CDR2 sequences are SGHTA and FQGTGA. CDR3 protein: CASSFLGGSHTGELFF. The CDR3, as DNA: TGTGCCAGCAGCTTCTTGGGCGGGAGTCACACCGGGGAGCTGTTTTTT.

The chain carries TRBV6-5 and TRBJ2-1; 12 bases match TRBD2. The V and J ends lost 8 bases and 9 bases, in that order; junction bases with no gene match: 11. CDR1 and CDR2 (germline): MNHEY, SVGAGI. The CDR3 is 15 amino acids. CDR3 residues: CASGLLAGGPGEQFF. Written as DNA, the CDR3 is TGTGCCAGCGGTTTGCTAGCGGGAGGGCCCGGTGAGCAGTTCTTC.

This chain links TRBV6-6 with TRBJ2-5; TRBD1 aligns across 9 bases. The V gene end was trimmed by 0 bases and the J gene end by 0 bases; junction bases not matched to a gene: 2. There are 16 residues in the CDR3. Germline V CDR1 and CDR2: MNHNY, SVGAGI (reference sequence). CDR3: CASSYSGTGYQETQYF. CDR3 DNA: TGTGCCAGCAGTTACTCCGGGACAGGGTACCAAGAGACCCAGTACTTC.

The chain links TRBV4-1 to TRBJ2-2, with 10 nucleotides matching TRBD1. The CDR3 consists of 17 residues. The J segment lost 2 bases and the V segment lost 1 base, leaving 4 bases of the junction unmatched. The germline V gene has CDR1 MGHRA and CDR2 YSYEKL. In DNA, the CDR3 is TGCGCCAGCAGCCAAGGTGACAGGGGGCGAAACACCGGGGAGCTGTTTTTT. It yields the protein CASSQGDRGRNTGELFF.